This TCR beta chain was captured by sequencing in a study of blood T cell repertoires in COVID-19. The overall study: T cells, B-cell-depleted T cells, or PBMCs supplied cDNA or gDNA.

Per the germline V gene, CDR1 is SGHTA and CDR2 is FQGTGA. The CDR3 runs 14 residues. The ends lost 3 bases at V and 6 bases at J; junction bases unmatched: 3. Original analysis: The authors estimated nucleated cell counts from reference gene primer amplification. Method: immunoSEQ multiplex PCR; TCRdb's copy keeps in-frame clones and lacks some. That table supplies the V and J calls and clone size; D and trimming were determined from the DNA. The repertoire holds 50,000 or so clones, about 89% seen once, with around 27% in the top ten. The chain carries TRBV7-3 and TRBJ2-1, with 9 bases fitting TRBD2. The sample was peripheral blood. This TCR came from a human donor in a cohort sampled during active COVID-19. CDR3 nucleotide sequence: TGTGCCAGCAGCTTGCGGGAGGGCCCCAATGAGCAGTTCTTC. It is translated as CASSLREGPNEQFF.